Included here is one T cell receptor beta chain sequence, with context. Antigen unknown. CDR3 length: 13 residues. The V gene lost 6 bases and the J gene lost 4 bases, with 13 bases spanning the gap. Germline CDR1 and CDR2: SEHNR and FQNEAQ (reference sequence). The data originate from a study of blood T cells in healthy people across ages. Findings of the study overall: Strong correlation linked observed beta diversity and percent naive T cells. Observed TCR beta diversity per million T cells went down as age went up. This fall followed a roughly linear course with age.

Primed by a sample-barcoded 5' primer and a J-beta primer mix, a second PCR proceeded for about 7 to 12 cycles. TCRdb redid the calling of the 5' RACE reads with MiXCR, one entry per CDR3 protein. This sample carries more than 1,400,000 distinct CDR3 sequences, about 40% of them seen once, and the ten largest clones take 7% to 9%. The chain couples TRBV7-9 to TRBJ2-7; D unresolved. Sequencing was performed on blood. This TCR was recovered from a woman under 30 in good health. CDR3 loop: CASRSLLDYEQYF. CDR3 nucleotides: TGTGCCAGCAGGAGTCTATTGGATTACGAGCAGTACTTC.